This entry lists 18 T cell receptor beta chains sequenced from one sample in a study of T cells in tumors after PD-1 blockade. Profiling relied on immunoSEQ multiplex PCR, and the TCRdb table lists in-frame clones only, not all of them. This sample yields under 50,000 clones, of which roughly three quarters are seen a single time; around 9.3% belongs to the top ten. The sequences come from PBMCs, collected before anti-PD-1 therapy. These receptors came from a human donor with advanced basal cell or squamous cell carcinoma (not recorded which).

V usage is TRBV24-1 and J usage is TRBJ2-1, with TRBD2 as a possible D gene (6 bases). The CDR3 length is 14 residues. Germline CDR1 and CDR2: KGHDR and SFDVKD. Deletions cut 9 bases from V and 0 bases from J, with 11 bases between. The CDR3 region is CATAGGTSYNEQFF. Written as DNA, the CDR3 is TGTGCCACCGCTGGCGGGACCTCCTACAATGAGCAGTTCTTC.

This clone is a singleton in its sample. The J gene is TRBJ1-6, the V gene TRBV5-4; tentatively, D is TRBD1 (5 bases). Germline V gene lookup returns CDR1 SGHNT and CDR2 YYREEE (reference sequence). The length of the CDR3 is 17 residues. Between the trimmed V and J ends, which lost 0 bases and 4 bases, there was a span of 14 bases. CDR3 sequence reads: CASSLDKGGAYNSPLHF. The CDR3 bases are TGTGCCAGCAGCTTGGACAAGGGTGGGGCATATAATTCACCCCTCCACTTT.

DNA of the CDR3: TGCGCCAGCAGCTTGACGGGAGGGTATAATGAGCAGTTCTTC. This encodes CASSLTGGYNEQFF. The V and J genes are TRBV5-1 and TRBJ2-1, with 8 bases lining up with TRBD2. After removal of 1 base from V and 7 bases from J, the junction contained 4 bases not matched to a gene. Germline assignment: CDR1 SGHRS and CDR2 YFSETQ. The CDR3 runs to 14 residues.

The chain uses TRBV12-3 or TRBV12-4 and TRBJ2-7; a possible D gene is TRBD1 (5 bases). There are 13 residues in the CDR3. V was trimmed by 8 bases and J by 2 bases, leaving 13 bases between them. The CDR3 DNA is TGTGCCAGCGCCCTGACAGCAACCTACGAGCAGTACTTC. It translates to CASALTATYEQYF.

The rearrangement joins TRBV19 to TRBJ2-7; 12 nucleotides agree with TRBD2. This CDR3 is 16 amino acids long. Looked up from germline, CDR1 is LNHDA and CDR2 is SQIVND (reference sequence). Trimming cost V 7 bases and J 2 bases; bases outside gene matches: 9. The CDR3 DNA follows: TGTGCCAGTACCGAGACTAGCGGGAGCTTTCCCTACGAGCAGTACTTC. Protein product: CASTETSGSFPYEQYF.

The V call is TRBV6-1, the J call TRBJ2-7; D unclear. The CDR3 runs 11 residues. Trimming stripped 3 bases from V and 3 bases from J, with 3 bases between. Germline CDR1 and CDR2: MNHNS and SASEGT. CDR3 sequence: CASSENYEQYF. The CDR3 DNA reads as TGTGCCAGCAGTGAGAACTACGAGCAGTACTTC.

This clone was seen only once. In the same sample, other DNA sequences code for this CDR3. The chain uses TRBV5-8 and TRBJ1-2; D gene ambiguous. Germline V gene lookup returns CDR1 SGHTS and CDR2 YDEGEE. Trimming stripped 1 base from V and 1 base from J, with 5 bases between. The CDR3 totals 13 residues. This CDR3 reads CASSLLNNYGYTF. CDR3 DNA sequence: TGTGCCAGCAGCTTGTTGAATAACTATGGCTACACCTTC. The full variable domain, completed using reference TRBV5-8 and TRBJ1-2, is EAGVTQSPTHLIKTRGQQATLRCSPISGHTSVYWYQQALGLGLQFLLWYDEGEERNRGNFPPRFSGRQFPNYSSELNVNALELEDSALYLCASSLLNNYGYTFGSGTRLTVV.

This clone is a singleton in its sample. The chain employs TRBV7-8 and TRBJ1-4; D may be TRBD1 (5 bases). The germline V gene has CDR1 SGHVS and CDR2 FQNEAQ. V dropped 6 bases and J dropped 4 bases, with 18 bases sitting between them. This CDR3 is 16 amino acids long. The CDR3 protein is CASSPAVGGSNEKLFF. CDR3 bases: TGTGCCAGCAGTCCAGCGGTGGGGGGGAGTAATGAAAAACTGTTTTTT.

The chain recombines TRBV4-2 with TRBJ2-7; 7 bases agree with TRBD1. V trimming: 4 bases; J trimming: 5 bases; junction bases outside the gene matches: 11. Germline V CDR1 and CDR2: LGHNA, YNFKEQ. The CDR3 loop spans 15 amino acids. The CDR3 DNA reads TGTGCCAGCAGCCCAATAGGGACAGCTATCGACGAGCAGTACTTC. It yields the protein CASSPIGTAIDEQYF.

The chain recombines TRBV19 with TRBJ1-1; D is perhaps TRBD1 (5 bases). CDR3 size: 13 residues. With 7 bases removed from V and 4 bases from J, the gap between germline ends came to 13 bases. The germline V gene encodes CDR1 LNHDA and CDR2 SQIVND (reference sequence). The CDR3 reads CASMGPTGTEAFF. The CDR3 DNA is TGTGCCAGTATGGGGCCAACGGGCACTGAAGCTTTCTTT.

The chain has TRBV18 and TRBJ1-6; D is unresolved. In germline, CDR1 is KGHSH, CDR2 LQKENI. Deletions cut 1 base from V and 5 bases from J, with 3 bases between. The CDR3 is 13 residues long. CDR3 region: CASSPQDNSPLHF. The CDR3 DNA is TGTGCCAGCTCACCACAGGATAATTCACCCCTCCACTTT.

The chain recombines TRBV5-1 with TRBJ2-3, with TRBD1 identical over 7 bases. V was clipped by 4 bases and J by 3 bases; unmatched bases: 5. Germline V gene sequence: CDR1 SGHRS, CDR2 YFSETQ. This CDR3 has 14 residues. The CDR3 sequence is CASSPDRDTDTQYF. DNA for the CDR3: TGCGCCAGCAGCCCTGACAGGGATACAGATACGCAGTATTTT.

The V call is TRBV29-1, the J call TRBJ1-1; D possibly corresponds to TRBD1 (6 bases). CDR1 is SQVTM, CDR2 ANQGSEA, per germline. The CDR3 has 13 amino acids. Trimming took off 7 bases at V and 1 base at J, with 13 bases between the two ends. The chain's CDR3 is CSAGGGENTEAFF. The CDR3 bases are TGCAGCGCCGGAGGGGGAGAGAACACTGAAGCTTTCTTT.

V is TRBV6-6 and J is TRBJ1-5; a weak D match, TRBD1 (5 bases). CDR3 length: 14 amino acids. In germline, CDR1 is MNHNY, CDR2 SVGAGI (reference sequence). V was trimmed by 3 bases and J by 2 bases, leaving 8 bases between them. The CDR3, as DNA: TGTGCCAGCAGTTATATGGGGGGCAATCAGCCCCAGCATTTT. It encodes CASSYMGGNQPQHF.

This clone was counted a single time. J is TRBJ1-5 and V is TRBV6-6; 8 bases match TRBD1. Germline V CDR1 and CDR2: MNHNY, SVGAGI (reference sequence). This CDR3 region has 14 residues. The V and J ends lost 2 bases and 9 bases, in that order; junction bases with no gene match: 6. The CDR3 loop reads CASSYGTGGGPQHF. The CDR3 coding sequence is TGTGCCAGCAGTTACGGGACAGGAGGGGGGCCCCAGCATTTT.

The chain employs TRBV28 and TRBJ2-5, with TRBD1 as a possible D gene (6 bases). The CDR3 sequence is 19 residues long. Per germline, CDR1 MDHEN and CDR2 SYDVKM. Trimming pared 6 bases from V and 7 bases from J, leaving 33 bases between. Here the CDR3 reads CASRAGTLLLPFYDPTQYF. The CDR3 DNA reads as TGTGCCAGCAGGGCCGGGACACTACTCCTGCCCTTCTACGATCCGACCCAGTACTTC.

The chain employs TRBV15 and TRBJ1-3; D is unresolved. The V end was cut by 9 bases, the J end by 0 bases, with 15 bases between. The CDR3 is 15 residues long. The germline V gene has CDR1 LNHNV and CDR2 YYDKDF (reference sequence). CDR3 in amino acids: CATKDLGSSGNTIYF. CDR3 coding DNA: TGTGCCACTAAAGACTTGGGTAGCTCTGGAAACACCATATATTTT.

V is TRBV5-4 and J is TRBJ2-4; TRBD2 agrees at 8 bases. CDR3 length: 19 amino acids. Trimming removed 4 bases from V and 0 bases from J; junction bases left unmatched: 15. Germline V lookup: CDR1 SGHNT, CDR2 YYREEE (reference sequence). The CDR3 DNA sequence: TGTGCCAGCAGCCGGCGGGACGGGGGGGCGAGTTTAGCCAAAAACATTCAGTACTTC. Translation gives CASSRRDGGASLAKNIQYF. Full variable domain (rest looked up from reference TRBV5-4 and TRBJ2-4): ETGVTQSPTHLIKTRGQQVTLRCSSQSGHNTVSWYQQALGQGPQFIFQYYREEENGRGNFPPRFSGLQFPNYSSELNVNALELDDSALYLCASSRRDGGASLAKNIQYFGAGTRLSVL.